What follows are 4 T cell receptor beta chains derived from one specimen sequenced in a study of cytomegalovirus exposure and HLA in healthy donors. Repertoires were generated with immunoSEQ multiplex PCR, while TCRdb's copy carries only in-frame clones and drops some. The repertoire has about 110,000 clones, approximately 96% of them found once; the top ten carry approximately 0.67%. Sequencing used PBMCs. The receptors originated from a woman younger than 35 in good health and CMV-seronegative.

The CDR3 DNA is TGTGCCAGTGGACAGGAGAACACTGAAGCTTTCTTT. Translation gives CASGQENTEAFF. The chain recombines TRBV19 with TRBJ1-1; 7 nucleotides match TRBD1. Germline CDR1 and CDR2: LNHDA and SQIVND (reference sequence). The CDR3 has 12 amino acids. J was trimmed by 1 base and V by 8 bases; bases with no gene match: 1.

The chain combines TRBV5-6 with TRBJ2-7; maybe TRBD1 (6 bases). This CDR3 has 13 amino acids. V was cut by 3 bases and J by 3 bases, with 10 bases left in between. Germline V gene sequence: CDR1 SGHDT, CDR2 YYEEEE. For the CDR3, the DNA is TGTGCCAGCAGCTCGGACAGCTTCTACGAGCAGTACTTC. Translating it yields CASSSDSFYEQYF.

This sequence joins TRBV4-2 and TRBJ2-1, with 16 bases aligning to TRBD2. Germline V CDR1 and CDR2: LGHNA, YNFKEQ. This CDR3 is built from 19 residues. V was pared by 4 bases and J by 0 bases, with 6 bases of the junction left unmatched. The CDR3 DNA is TGTGCCAGCAGCCGATCCGGGACTAGCGGGGGGGGCTCCTACAATGAGCAGTTCTTC. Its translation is CASSRSGTSGGGSYNEQFF.

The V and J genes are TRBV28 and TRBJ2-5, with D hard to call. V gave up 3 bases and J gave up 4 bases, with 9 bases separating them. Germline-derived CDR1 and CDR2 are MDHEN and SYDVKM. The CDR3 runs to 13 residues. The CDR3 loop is CASSFRGRETQYF. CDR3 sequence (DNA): TGTGCCAGCAGTTTCAGAGGAAGAGAGACCCAGTACTTC. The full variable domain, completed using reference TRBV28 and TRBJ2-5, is DVKVTQSSRYLVKRTGEKVFLECVQDMDHENMFWYRQDPGLGLRLIYFSYDVKMKEKGDIPEGYSVSREKKERFSLILESASTNQTSMYLCASSFRGRETQYFGPGTRLLVL.